Included here is one T cell receptor beta chain sequence, with context. Antigen: not known. CDR1 is LNHDA, CDR2 SQIVND, per germline (reference sequence). The CDR3 totals 14 residues. With 3 bases clipped from V and 4 bases from J, the junction kept 5 bases outside the gene matches. These data belong to a study of shared clonotypes between healthy human individuals. General study findings and limits: Tissues were not sampled, only blood, and their repertoires likely differ.

Naive CD8 isolation took CD45RO-negative cells positively selected for CCR7 and excluded terminally differentiated effector memory CD45RA+ cells. Adults of Caucasian background living in Nashville, Tennessee made up all donors. TCRdb's table, derived via immunoSEQ multiplex PCR, lists solely in-frame clones and lacks some. The sample holds about 2.1 million clones; about 94% are singletons and the top ten take over 1.5%. This chain joins TRBV19 and TRBJ2-7; 8 nucleotides match TRBD2. The sequence came from a man aged 18 to 30 in good health. Some clones in this sample may be carry-over from other donors' samples. The material sequenced was naive CD8+ T cells from PBMCs. Here the CDR3 DNA reads TGTGCCAGTAGTATGTCGAGCGGGAGTTACGAGCAGTACTTC. It is translated as CASSMSSGSYEQYF.